This T cell receptor (beta chain) was sequenced for a study of T cells after yellow fever vaccination (dated by TCRdb to the late 2010s). Some background on the complete study: The SMART-Seq v4 Ultra Low Input RNA kit was used to prepare libraries from fractions with low cell numbers. To follow T-cell clones before and after both primary and booster YFV17D yellow fever vaccination, bulk TCR alpha and beta repertoires underwent longitudinal sequencing. Two healthy male donors made up the cohort, one aged 18 to 29 years and the other aged 30 to 40 years. Blood was drawn at multiple timepoints before and after primary and secondary immunization, with bulk PBMC replicates and cell subsets isolated. Results the study describes overall, beyond this receptor: A small fraction of clonotypes showed up in both the CD4 and CD8 compartments, probably as a result of convergent recombination. The study included only a couple of donors, which limits how far the findings can be generalized. After the booster, most clones that had expanded after primary vaccination were detected again (roughly 96% of CD4 and around nine tenths of CD8), suggesting broad maintenance of memory. Computational filtering was needed because FACS-sorted repertoires could contain abundant contaminating clonotypes from the bulk population. Compared with the primary T-cell response, the secondary T-cell response was faster but weaker, reaching its peak on day 5 rather than on day 15.

Synthesis of TCR cDNA relied on 5'RACE template switching, a step that introduced a universal primer site along with unique molecular identifiers. cDNA synthesis was primed from both the TCR alpha and TCR beta constant segments. Libraries were amplified in two PCR steps, with sample barcodes and sequencing adapters added in the second step. Sequencing of libraries was performed on Illumina HiSeq 2500 (2x100 bp) or NovaSeq (2x150 bp). From the authors' description of their analysis: Demultiplexing of reads and collapsing into UMI consensus sequences were performed with MIGEC, and V(D)J alignment was carried out with MiXCR. Vaccine-responding clonotypes were identified with edgeR using replicate PBMC samples, with FDR below 0.01 and a log2 fold change above 5 up to day 15 being required. Each bulk clonotype received a CD4 or CD8 identity based on whether the sequenced CD4 or CD8 repertoire contained that clonotype at higher abundance. Through fastp at Q25 and MiXCR, TCRdb rebuilt clones from the public reads, retaining in-frame beta chains. All rows with the same CDR3 protein become a single entry with the most common DNA and genes. The V and J calls and clone size come from TCRdb's table, not from the authors' own analysis. In this sample the table shows 200,000 to 300,000 distinct CDR3 sequences, about an eighth of which occur a single time. The top ten hold 0.45% to 0.65% of the sample.

The sample's treatment or condition label is to be understood as: live attenuated yellow fever vaccine strain. PBMCs were isolated from peripheral blood using a standard Ficoll-Paque protocol. Dynabeads CD4 and CD8 positive selection kits were used to isolate the CD4 and CD8 T-cell fractions. TriZol was used to extract RNA from bulk PBMCs, from CD4 and CD8 fractions, and from dextramer-positive and dextramer-negative fractions. The table lists this clonotype with a few counts. This clone's antigen is unknown. No per-base quality is available; no much larger clone lies one base away. The sequenced sample was CD4+ T cells sorted from PBMCs, obtained 45 days after the yellow fever booster vaccination. The source is a man aged 25-45 years who received the YFV17D yellow fever vaccine.

For the CDR3, the sequence is CASSPDLAMNTEAFF. The DNA reads TGTGCCAGCTCACCGGACTTAGCAATGAACACTGAAGCTTTCTTT. The chain is encoded by TRBV18 joined to TRBJ1-1, with no confidently assigned D gene. As encoded in the germline V gene, CDR1 is KGHSH while CDR2 is LQKENI. The V and J ends are trimmed by 3 bases and 0 bases, leaving 11 bases between them. The CDR3 starts with the cysteine, ends with the phenylalanine, and has 15 residues. Only the CDR3 portion is preserved as DNA: 45 bases, with reading frame beginning at the first base.